The clone carrying this T cell receptor beta chain was recorded a few times. Its specificity is unknown. J was trimmed by 7 bases and V by 5 bases; bases with no gene match: 13. The CDR3 has 14 residues. Per germline, CDR1 DFQATT and CDR2 SNEGSKA (reference sequence). The data were obtained in a study of blood T cells in healthy people across ages. Study-wide results and limits: Strong correlation was found linking TCR beta diversity to naive T cell percentage.

The authors ran a second PCR of 7 to 11 cycles using a sample-barcoded 5' primer and a J-beta primer mix. MiXCR, run by TCRdb on the 5' RACE reads, gives a single entry per CDR3 protein. In the table there are around 1,000,000 distinct CDR3 sequences, roughly a quarter of which are singletons. This same sample was also part of a study on T cells of mothers and their children.

This clonotype was obtained from a girl aged 2-9 years in good health. The chain recombines TRBV20-1 with TRBJ2-5, with 7 bases matching TRBD1. The sequencing sample was made of blood. The CDR3 loop is CSAGGVAGGGTQYF. CDR3 bases: TGCAGTGCTGGGGGAGTCGCAGGGGGTGGGACCCAGTACTTC.